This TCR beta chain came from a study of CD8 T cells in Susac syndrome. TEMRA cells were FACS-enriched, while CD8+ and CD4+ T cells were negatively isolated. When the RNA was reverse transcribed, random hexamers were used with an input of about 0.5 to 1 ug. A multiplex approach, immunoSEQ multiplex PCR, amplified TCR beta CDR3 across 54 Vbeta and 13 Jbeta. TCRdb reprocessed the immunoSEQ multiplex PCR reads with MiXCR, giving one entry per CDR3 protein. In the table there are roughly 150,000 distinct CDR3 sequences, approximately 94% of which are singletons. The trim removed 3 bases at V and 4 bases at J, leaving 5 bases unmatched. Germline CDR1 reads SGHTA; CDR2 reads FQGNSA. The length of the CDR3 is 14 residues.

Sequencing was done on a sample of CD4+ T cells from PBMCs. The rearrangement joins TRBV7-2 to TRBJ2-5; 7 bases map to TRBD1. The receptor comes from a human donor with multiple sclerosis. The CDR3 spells CASSFTGDRETQYF. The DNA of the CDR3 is TGTGCCAGCAGCTTTACAGGGGATCGAGAGACCCAGTACTTC.